This TCR beta chain was captured in a study of cytomegalovirus exposure and HLA in healthy donors. Study at large: Genotyping showed 81% of roughly 400 donors falling in the Caucasian-associated ancestry cluster. Study-wide results and caveats: In vitro experiments confirmed that three CMV-associated chains were specific for CMV antigens.

This clone has a handful of counts. The antigen is not known. Researchers ran the PCR with 60 Vbeta and 13 Jbeta primers. Some clones are missing from TCRdb's copy, which holds only in-frame ones; the method was immunoSEQ multiplex PCR. The sample consists of around 110,000 clones, 9.5% of them appearing once. The germline V gene encodes CDR1 SNHLY and CDR2 FYNNEI. V was pared by 4 bases and J by 0 bases, with 13 bases between. The CDR3 runs to 16 residues. The specimen sequenced was PBMCs. This sequence originates from a man aged 30 to 39 in good health and CMV-seronegative. The rearrangement uses TRBV2 and TRBJ1-3; perhaps TRBD1 as D (5 bases). CDR3 amino acids: CASSVVQASSGNTIYF. The CDR3 DNA follows: TGTGCCAGCAGTGTTGTACAGGCCAGCTCTGGAAACACCATATATTTT.